This TCR beta chain was recorded in a study of Ad26.COV2.S vaccination and SARS-CoV-2 variants. Overall study findings and caveats: Non-spike TCR breadth did not differ much between vaccine and placebo recipients.

Clones were read by immunoSEQ multiplex PCR, and TCRdb kept only the in-frame ones, dropping some. Of roughly 410,000 clones in the sample, approximately 83% were seen once. Note on this clone: Its specificity is not known.

V was shortened by 7 bases and J by 2 bases, with 8 bases between the two germline ends. CDR3 size: 12 residues. The germline V gene has CDR1 MNHEY and CDR2 SVGAGI. The sample's treatment: roughly 20 received Ad26.COV2.S at low or high dose, single or two shots; roughly five received placebo; per-sample allocation not given. It was on day 63 after the first vaccine or placebo injection that samples were taken. The rearrangement uses TRBV6-5 and TRBJ1-1, with unresolved D. The source was peripheral blood, collected in a trial of Ad26.COV2.S vaccine versus placebo. The TCR sequence derives from a person between 18 and 59 years old who received the Ad26.COV2.S COVID-19 vaccine or a placebo. CDR3 nucleotides: TGTGCCAGCATCGGAATAAACACTGAAGCTTTCTTT. It codes for CASIGINTEAFF.